The 8 T cell receptor beta chains given below trace back to one sample, sequenced in a study of blood T cell repertoires in COVID-19. Here immunoSEQ multiplex PCR was the method, and the copy in TCRdb shows in-frame clones only, minus some. The table shows approximately 80,000 clones, with 65% to 90% occurring only once. The sequenced sample was peripheral blood. The source is a man aged 50 to 59 with COVID-19, enrolled during active disease.

This chain connects TRBV9 to TRBJ2-3; 10 bases line up with TRBD2. This CDR3 is built from 17 residues. CDR1 is SGDLS and CDR2 is YYNGEE in the germline V gene. V was pared by 0 bases and J by 3 bases, with 7 bases of the junction left unmatched. CDR3 amino acids: CASSVDPSGRMTDTQYF. The CDR3 DNA follows: TGTGCCAGCAGCGTAGACCCTAGCGGGAGAATGACAGATACGCAGTATTTT.

The rearrangement uses TRBV7-3 and TRBJ1-6, with a tentative D call TRBD1 (5 bases). With 0 bases removed from V and 14 bases from J, the gap between germline ends came to 11 bases. The germline gives CDR1 SGHTA, CDR2 FQGTGA. The CDR3 extends over 13 amino acids. This CDR3 is CASSLTRGGALHF. The DNA for the CDR3 is TGTGCCAGCAGCTTAACAAGGGGAGGGGCCCTCCACTTT. Together with reference TRBV7-3 and TRBJ1-6, the CDR3 gives the full variable domain: GAGVSQTPSNKVTEKGKYVELRCDPISGHTALYWYRQSLGQGPEFLIYFQGTGAADDSGLPNDRFFAVRPEGSVSTLKIQRTERGDSAVYLCASSLTRGGALHFGNGTRLTVT.

The chain couples TRBV7-3 to TRBJ1-6; 7 bases agree with TRBD1. The CDR3 length is 16 residues. With 2 bases clipped from V and 9 bases from J, the junction kept 10 bases outside the gene matches. Germline V gene sequence: CDR1 SGHTA, CDR2 FQGTGA. The CDR3 region is CASSLRATGTGSPLHF. The CDR3 region has the DNA TGTGCCAGCAGCTTACGGGCGACAGGGACGGGTTCACCCCTCCACTTT.

The chain uses TRBV25-1 and TRBJ2-1, with TRBD2 matching 8 bases. The CDR3 length is 15 residues. Trimming at V came to 4 bases and at J to 5 bases, leaving 7 bases not matched to a gene. Germline V gene data show CDR1 as MGHDK and CDR2 as SYGVNS. For the CDR3, the DNA is TGTGCCAGCAGTGCCGGTCTAGCGGGCAACAATGAGCAGTTCTTC. Translated: CASSAGLAGNNEQFF.

This clone showed up just a few times. V gene TRBV18 combines with J gene TRBJ2-7; 14 bases fit TRBD2. The ends lost 6 bases at V and 5 bases at J; junction bases unmatched: 9. The CDR3 contains 16 residues. Germline V gives CDR1 KGHSH, CDR2 LQKENI. Written as DNA, the CDR3 is TGTGCCAGCTCCCCCGGGACTAGCGGGAGTTTGGACGAGCAGTACTTC. Translated: CASSPGTSGSLDEQYF.

The rearrangement links TRBV30 to TRBJ1-5; no clear D gene. Trimming cost V 1 base and J 4 bases, with 23 bases left between them. This CDR3 is built from 18 residues. In germline, CDR1 is GTSNPN, CDR2 SVGIG (reference sequence). The chain's CDR3 is CAWSGPWAERLDNQPQHF. Written as DNA, the CDR3 is TGTGCCTGGAGTGGTCCTTGGGCAGAAAGGCTCGATAATCAGCCCCAGCATTTT.

The chain carries TRBV2 and TRBJ1-2; TRBD1 matches at 12 bases. The CDR3 sequence is 16 residues long. The trim removed 2 bases at V and 8 bases at J, leaving 9 bases unmatched. Germline V gene lookup returns CDR1 SNHLY and CDR2 FYNNEI. In DNA form, the CDR3 reads TGTGCCAGCAGTGAAAATTGGGGGACAGGGGGCGACGGCTACACCTTC. It codes for CASSENWGTGGDGYTF.

The chain carries TRBV3-1 (or the pseudogene TRBV3-2) and TRBJ2-3; D is undetermined. The CDR3 has 12 amino acids. Trimming took 4 bases from V and 2 from J, leaving 4 bases between them. Germline V gives CDR1 LGHDT, CDR2 YNNKEL (reference sequence). The CDR3 DNA reads as TGTGCCAGCAGCCCCCACACAGATACGCAGTATTTT. Amino acids: CASSPHTDTQYF.